These 30 T cell receptor beta chains share one sample of origin, sequenced in a study of CD4 T cells in relation to SARS-CoV-2 and coronaviruses. No antigen has been identified for these receptors. The protocol was immunoSEQ multiplex PCR, while the TCRdb copy is restricted to in-frame clones and leaves out a portion. Among about 36,000 clones listed, 70% to 85% were seen once. Material: memory CD4+ T cells from PBMCs, cultured in vitro. The origin of the receptors is an adult with COVID-19.

The CDR3 sequence is CATSDPGTHNEQFF. In DNA, the CDR3 is TGTGCCACCAGTGATCCGGGGACTCACAATGAGCAGTTCTTC. This chain connects TRBV24-1 to TRBJ2-1, with TRBD2 as a possible D gene (6 bases). This CDR3 has 14 residues. The V gene lost 3 bases and the J gene lost 5 bases, with 10 bases spanning the gap. In germline, CDR1 is KGHDR, CDR2 SFDVKD.

The chain employs TRBV19 and TRBJ2-7; a weak D match, TRBD1 (6 bases). The CDR3 has 15 amino acids. V gave up 3 bases and J gave up 2 bases, with 14 bases separating them. Germline CDR1 reads LNHDA; CDR2 reads SQIVND (reference sequence). The CDR3 sequence: CASSIRGVSTYEQYF. The CDR3 nucleotides are TGTGCCAGTAGTATCAGGGGAGTATCAACCTACGAGCAGTACTTC.

The chain joins TRBV7-2 to TRBJ1-2, with a weak D call TRBD1 (6 bases). CDR1 and CDR2 from the germline V gene are SGHTA and FQGNSA. V lost 5 bases and J 9 bases, leaving 13 bases between the germline ends. CDR3 size: 12 residues. The CDR3 bases are TGTGCCAGCAGCCGGGACACGAAGAGCTACACCTTC. Protein: CASSRDTKSYTF.

The genes are TRBV7-7 and TRBJ2-3; D remains unclear. Germline V gene sequence: CDR1 SSHAT, CDR2 FNYEAQ (reference sequence). V dropped 1 base and J dropped 2 bases, with 4 bases sitting between them. The CDR3 consists of 13 residues. The CDR3 DNA is TGTGCCAGCAGCTTAGTCCCCACAGATACGCAGTATTTT. It yields the protein CASSLVPTDTQYF.

The sample holds a few counts of this clone. This chain links TRBV7-9 with TRBJ1-1; D gene ambiguous. Germline CDR1 SEHNR, CDR2 FQNEAQ (reference sequence). The CDR3 length is 14 residues. Trimming took off 2 bases at V and 6 bases at J, with 13 bases between the two ends. CDR3 DNA sequence: TGTGCCAGCAGCTTACATGGGCTTTATGCTGAAGCTTTCTTT. The encoded protein is CASSLHGLYAEAFF.

V and J are TRBV7-2 and TRBJ1-2, with unresolved D. With 5 bases removed from V and 2 bases from J, the gap between germline ends came to 12 bases. Germline loops: CDR1 SGHTA, CDR2 FQGNSA. The CDR3 totals 14 residues. CDR3 sequence (DNA): TGTGCCAGCAGCCCTTCAGCGGGAAACTATGGCTACACCTTC. It codes for CASSPSAGNYGYTF.

Relative to its sample, this clone is medium-sized. The chain is built from TRBV5-8 and TRBJ1-2, with 7 bases fitting TRBD1. This CDR3 comprises 13 residues. In germline, CDR1 is SGHTS, CDR2 YDEGEE. The ends lost 4 bases at V and 7 bases at J; junction bases unmatched: 7. CDR3 residues: CASSDRDSSGYTF. The CDR3 DNA is TGTGCCAGCAGCGACCGGGACAGTAGTGGCTACACCTTC.

This clone turned up a few times. The V call is TRBV5-1, the J call TRBJ1-4, with no clear D. Trimming removed 4 bases from V and 7 bases from J, with 17 bases in between. The V gene's germline CDR1 is SGHRS and CDR2 YFSETQ. This CDR3 has 15 residues. CDR3 loop: CASSPNTAEGEKLFF. The CDR3 nucleotides are TGCGCCAGCAGCCCCAATACGGCGGAAGGTGAAAAACTGTTTTTT. Complete variable domain (other parts from reference TRBV5-1 and TRBJ1-4): KAGVTQTPRYLIKTRGQQVTLSCSPISGHRSVSWYQQTPGQGLQFLFEYFSETQRNKGNFPGRFSGRQFSNSRSEMNVSTLELGDSALYLCASSPNTAEGEKLFFGSGTQLSVL.

This clone appeared a few times. The rearrangement joins TRBV7-9 to TRBJ1-1, with D maybe TRBD1 (5 bases). The germline CDR1 and CDR2 sequences are SEHNR and FQNEAQ (reference sequence). The CDR3 runs 13 residues. The ends were cut back, 3 bases at V and 10 bases at J, with 15 bases in the middle. DNA for the CDR3: TGTGCCAGCAGCTTTTCCGGGGCTAAAAGAGCTTTCTTT. Amino acids: CASSFSGAKRAFF.

J is TRBJ2-5 and V is TRBV5-6; TRBD1 agrees at 9 bases. Germline values: CDR1 SGHDT, CDR2 YYEEEE. The CDR3 consists of 16 residues. The J segment lost 4 bases and the V segment lost 5 bases, leaving 12 bases of the junction unmatched. CDR3 sequence (DNA): TGTGCCAGCAGATCGACCCCGGGACAGGGCGGAGAGACCCAGTACTTC. Protein sequence: CASRSTPGQGGETQYF.

The rearrangement uses TRBV19 and TRBJ2-5; the D gene is possibly TRBD2 (6 bases). From germline, CDR1 is LNHDA and CDR2 SQIVND (reference sequence). The CDR3 is 13 residues long. V shed 7 bases and J shed 1 base, with 10 bases lying between them. CDR3 in DNA: TGTGCCAGTATTAGCGGTTTCCAAGAGACCCAGTACTTC. It encodes CASISGFQETQYF.

This clone was seen only once. CDR3 in amino acids: CASSISLAGGPYNEQFF. CDR3 bases: TGTGCCAGTAGTATATCCCTAGCGGGAGGACCCTACAATGAGCAGTTCTTC. The chain employs TRBV19 and TRBJ2-1, with 11 bases matching TRBD2. CDR1 is LNHDA and CDR2 is SQIVND in the germline V gene (reference sequence). With 2 bases clipped from V and 2 bases from J, the junction kept 5 bases outside the gene matches. CDR3 size: 17 residues.

The table lists this clone with a few counts. V is TRBV6-5 and J is TRBJ1-1, with 9 nucleotides matching TRBD1. Germline CDR1 is MNHEY and CDR2 is SVGAGI. The CDR3 is 14 residues long. The V and J ends lost 10 bases and 4 bases, in that order; junction bases with no gene match: 10. The CDR3 protein is CATSTGGESTEAFF. CDR3 nucleotides: TGTGCCACCTCGACAGGGGGGGAGAGCACTGAAGCTTTCTTT.

This chain uses TRBV5-6 with TRBJ1-4, with 9 bases that match TRBD1. The CDR3 has 14 amino acids. V lost 3 bases to trimming and J lost 7 bases; unmatched junction nucleotides: 4. CDR1 is SGHDT and CDR2 is YYEEEE in the germline V gene. The CDR3 is CASSSRTGVEKLFF. For the CDR3, the DNA is TGTGCCAGCAGCTCTCGGACAGGGGTTGAAAAACTGTTTTTT.

This clone was found once. The chain employs TRBV18 and TRBJ2-2; D is undetermined. CDR3 length: 11 residues. The germline V gene encodes CDR1 KGHSH and CDR2 LQKENI. Trimming cost V 3 bases and J 7 bases, with 3 bases left between them. The CDR3 sequence: CASSPDGELFF. Here the CDR3 DNA reads TGTGCCAGCTCACCGGACGGGGAGCTGTTTTTT.

This chain uses TRBV9 with TRBJ1-1; TRBD1 matches at 10 bases. CDR1 and CDR2 (germline): SGDLS, YYNGEE. The length of the CDR3 is 14 residues. The junction had 7 bases not matched to a gene; V was cut back by 4 bases and J by 7 bases. The CDR3 bases are TGTGCCAGCAGCTACCAGGACAGGGGGTTTGAAGCTTTCTTT. Translation gives CASSYQDRGFEAFF.

The gene calls are TRBV9 and TRBJ2-7, with unresolved D. The germline CDR1 and CDR2 sequences are SGDLS and YYNGEE. Trimming removed 0 bases from V and 3 bases from J, with 10 bases in between. The CDR3 has 14 amino acids. CDR3 protein: CASSVEFWVYEQYF. In DNA, the CDR3 is TGTGCCAGCAGCGTAGAATTCTGGGTCTACGAGCAGTACTTC.

The genes are TRBV7-2 and TRBJ2-2; D might be TRBD2 (5 bases). The germline V gene has CDR1 SGHTA and CDR2 FQGNSA. Trimming left V 5 bases short and J 4 bases short, with 14 bases between. The CDR3 contains 15 residues. Written as DNA, the CDR3 is TGTGCCAGCAGCCCCACTAGGGATGCCACCGGGGAGCTGTTTTTT. Translating gives CASSPTRDATGELFF. Using reference TRBV7-2 and TRBJ2-2 for the parts outside the CDR3, the full variable domain is GAGVSQSPSNKVTEKGKDVELRCDPISGHTALYWYRQSLGQGLEFLIYFQGNSAPDKSGLPSDRFSAERTGGSVSTLTIQRTQQEDSAVYLCASSPTRDATGELFFGEGSRLTVL.

This rearrangement joins TRBV11-3 to TRBJ2-2; D is undetermined. Trimming shortened V by 2 bases and J by 4 bases, and 8 bases separated the two germline ends. The CDR3 spans 14 residues. Germline V gene data show CDR1 as SGHNT and CDR2 as YENEEA. In DNA, the CDR3 is TGTGCCAGCAGCTTATCAACCGTCACCGGGGAGCTGTTTTTT. Protein: CASSLSTVTGELFF.

This clone occurred once. The V gene is TRBV5-4, the J gene TRBJ1-4; D is undetermined. The CDR3 sequence is 14 residues long. CDR1 and CDR2 (germline): SGHNT, YYREEE (reference sequence). Trimming stripped 1 base from V and 0 bases from J, with 4 bases between. Here the CDR3 reads CASSLQATNEKLFF. The CDR3 nucleotides are TGTGCCAGCAGCTTGCAGGCAACTAATGAAAAACTGTTTTTT.

This clone was recorded only once. The chain is built from TRBV27 and TRBJ2-5; D not resolved. The CDR3 sequence is 15 residues long. V was cut by 0 bases and J by 4 bases, with 12 bases left in between. CDR1 MNHEY and CDR2 SMNVEV come from the germline V gene (reference sequence). The DNA for the CDR3 is TGTGCCAGCAGTTTATCCCGTGTGAGGCGAGAGACCCAGTACTTC. Translation gives CASSLSRVRRETQYF.

V gene TRBV30 combines with J gene TRBJ2-7, with 10 positions matching TRBD2. This CDR3 spans 13 amino acids. Germline values: CDR1 GTSNPN, CDR2 SVGIG (reference sequence). The V and J ends lost 7 bases and 5 bases, in that order; junction bases with no gene match: 8. CDR3 in amino acids: CASKAGGLHEQYF. For the CDR3, the DNA is TGTGCCTCCAAAGCGGGAGGGCTCCACGAGCAGTACTTC.

V usage is TRBV30 and J usage is TRBJ1-2; D unresolved. Trimming took off 2 bases at V and 8 bases at J, with 9 bases between the two ends. The CDR3 consists of 11 residues. Germline CDR1 and CDR2: GTSNPN and SVGIG (reference sequence). CDR3 protein: CAWSLNAGYTF. CDR3 bases: TGTGCCTGGAGTTTGAATGCGGGCTACACCTTC.

The J gene is TRBJ2-5, the V gene TRBV21-1; the DNA was not compared with TRBD2, the D call given in the table. TRBV21-1 is assigned pseudogene status. CDR3 size: 13 residues. In DNA form, the CDR3 reads TGTGCCAGCAGCACCCTGCGGCAAGAGACCCAGTACTTC. Protein: CASSTLRQETQYF.

The sample holds one count of this clone. This chain connects TRBV15 to TRBJ2-3; TRBD1 matches at 8 bases. The germline CDR1 and CDR2 sequences are LNHNV and YYDKDF (reference sequence). Unmatched junction bases numbered 2, after V lost 3 bases and J lost 3 bases. The CDR3 sequence is 14 residues long. The CDR3 loop is CATSRDRVTDTQYF. The CDR3 DNA reads TGTGCCACCAGCAGGGACAGGGTAACAGATACGCAGTATTTT.

V gene TRBV29-1 combines with J gene TRBJ2-5, with D perhaps matching TRBD1 (5 bases). The CDR3 is 13 residues long. CDR1 is SQVTM and CDR2 is ANQGSEA in the germline V gene. V shed 2 bases and J shed 1 base, with 8 bases lying between them. CDR3 residues: CSVEQGIQETQYF. In DNA form, the CDR3 reads TGCAGCGTTGAACAGGGAATCCAAGAGACCCAGTACTTC.

The chain has TRBV18 and TRBJ2-7; a possible D gene is TRBD2 (5 bases). V was shortened by 0 bases and J by 3 bases, with 9 bases between the two germline ends. The V gene's germline CDR1 is KGHSH and CDR2 LQKENI. The CDR3 spans 14 residues. DNA for the CDR3: TGTGCCAGCTCACCACCGATCCGGGGCTACGAGCAGTACTTC. Translation: CASSPPIRGYEQYF.

This clone has more than one count but fewer than ten. The chain uses TRBV7-9 and TRBJ2-7, with D unclear. This CDR3 has 11 amino acids. CDR1 and CDR2 from the germline V gene are SEHNR and FQNEAQ (reference sequence). V lost 8 bases and J 0 bases, leaving 5 bases between the germline ends. DNA for the CDR3: TGTGCCAGCCAGAACTCCTACGAGCAGTACTTC. This codes for CASQNSYEQYF.

This chain uses TRBV5-6 with TRBJ2-5; 8 nucleotides line up with TRBD1. V lost 1 base to trimming and J lost 5 bases; unmatched junction nucleotides: 7. CDR3 length: 15 residues. The germline gives CDR1 SGHDT, CDR2 YYEEEE. For the CDR3, the DNA is TGTGCCAGCAGCTTGCAGGGGGCCGTGGGGGAGACCCAGTACTTC. Translation gives CASSLQGAVGETQYF.

The gene calls are TRBV28 and TRBJ2-2; D call uncertain. V was shortened by 4 bases and J by 7 bases, with 16 bases between the two germline ends. The CDR3 has 15 amino acids. The V gene's germline CDR1 is MDHEN and CDR2 SYDVKM. The CDR3 spells CASSSRLGHGGELFF. The CDR3 bases are TGTGCCAGCAGTTCGCGACTGGGCCATGGCGGGGAGCTGTTTTTT.